Listed below are T cell receptor beta chains from one sample, sequenced in a study of cytomegalovirus exposure and HLA in healthy donors. Repertoires were generated with immunoSEQ multiplex PCR, while TCRdb's copy carries only in-frame clones and drops some. The table shows about 94,000 clones, with roughly 79% occurring only once. The specimen was PBMCs. The receptors derive from a woman aged 35 to 49 in good health and CMV-seronegative. The CDR3 runs from the conserved cysteine through the conserved F or W.

V gene: TRBV11-2
J gene: TRBJ2-7
CDR3 protein: CASSLGPPGGYEQYF

V gene: TRBV7-2
J gene: TRBJ1-5
CDR3 protein: CASSLRQGGGQPQHF

V gene: TRBV5-1
J gene: TRBJ1-6
CDR3 protein: CASSLDTSYNSPLHF

V gene: TRBV30
J gene: TRBJ1-1
CDR3 protein: CAWSRGVTEAFF

V gene: TRBV5-1
J gene: TRBJ2-3
CDR3 protein: CASSLERTRTDTQYF

V gene: TRBV19
J gene: TRBJ1-5
CDR3 protein: CASSLRDRRFSNQPQHF

V gene: TRBV6-6
J gene: TRBJ1-2
CDR3 protein: CASRLLSAGFYGYTF

V gene: TRBV7-2
J gene: TRBJ2-7
CDR3 protein: CASSFSGASSYEQYF

V gene: TRBV5-1
J gene: TRBJ2-7
CDR3 protein: CASSLDSPYEQYF

V gene: TRBV30
J gene: TRBJ2-2
CDR3 protein: CAHDTANTGELFF

V gene: TRBV7-6
J gene: TRBJ1-1
CDR3 protein: CASSPNTGETEAFF

V gene: TRBV28
J gene: TRBJ2-2
CDR3 protein: CASSLVDRDTGELFF

V gene: TRBV18
J gene: TRBJ1-2
CDR3 protein: CASSPDKDGYTF

V gene: TRBV10-3
J gene: TRBJ1-1
CDR3 protein: CATQGGDTEAFF

V gene: TRBV4-3
J gene: TRBJ2-4
CDR3 protein: CASSSGTDKAKNIQYF

V gene: TRBV7-3
J gene: TRBJ1-1
CDR3 protein: CASSLGGYASEAFF

V gene: TRBV7-9
J gene: TRBJ1-1
CDR3 protein: CASSLTPPGLAEAFF

V gene: TRBV6-1
J gene: TRBJ2-7
CDR3 protein: CASGETGGMYEQYF

V gene: TRBV6-1
J gene: TRBJ2-7
CDR3 protein: CALAPGSGGGYEQYF

V gene: TRBV18
J gene: TRBJ2-2
CDR3 protein: CASSPLDISGELFF

V gene: TRBV7-3
J gene: TRBJ2-3
CDR3 protein: CASSLTALAGGTDTQYF

V gene: TRBV30
J gene: TRBJ1-6
CDR3 protein: CAWSAVQGHSPLHF

V gene: TRBV6-1
J gene: TRBJ1-1
CDR3 protein: CASSIPGTGGTEAFF

V gene: TRBV2
J gene: TRBJ1-2
CDR3 protein: CASSEFGTSNYGYTF

V gene: TRBV4-3
J gene: TRBJ2-1
CDR3 protein: CASSQDYRGGDEQFF

V gene: TRBV11-2
J gene: TRBJ2-4
CDR3 protein: CASSLTSGKNIQYF

V gene: TRBV5-1
J gene: TRBJ1-1
CDR3 protein: CASSLGGGGSTEAFF

V gene: TRBV7-3
J gene: TRBJ2-5
CDR3 protein: CASSLFGTRETQYF

V gene: TRBV7-2
J gene: TRBJ2-5
CDR3 protein: CASVVQGLSWETQYF

V gene: TRBV25-1
J gene: TRBJ1-2
CDR3 protein: CASNDRWDYGYTF

V gene: TRBV5-6
J gene: TRBJ1-1
CDR3 protein: CASRGGIYMNTEAFF

V gene: TRBV4-3
J gene: TRBJ1-5
CDR3 protein: CASSQDGSQPQNF

V gene: TRBV7-9
J gene: TRBJ2-1
CDR3 protein: CASSLRRGSYNEQFF

V gene: TRBV6-5
J gene: TRBJ1-3
CDR3 protein: CASSYGAGNTIYF

V gene: TRBV7-2
J gene: TRBJ1-1
CDR3 protein: CASSREMNTEAFF

V gene: TRBV18
J gene: TRBJ2-1
CDR3 protein: CASSPGLAGDNEQFF

V gene: TRBV5-6
J gene: TRBJ1-2
CDR3 protein: CASSIGQGAVYGYTF